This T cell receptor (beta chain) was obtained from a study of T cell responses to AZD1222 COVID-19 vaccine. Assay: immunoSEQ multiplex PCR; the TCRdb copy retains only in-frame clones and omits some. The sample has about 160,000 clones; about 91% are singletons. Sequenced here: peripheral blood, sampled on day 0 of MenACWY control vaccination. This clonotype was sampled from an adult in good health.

DNA of the CDR3: TGTGCCAGCAGTGAAACCCTGGGACTAGCGGTATACGAGCAGTACTTC. It codes for CASSETLGLAVYEQYF. The chain couples TRBV6-1 to TRBJ2-7, with TRBD2 matching over 11 bases. Trimming removed 2 bases from V and 4 bases from J; junction bases left unmatched: 7. Looked up from germline, CDR1 is MNHNS and CDR2 is SASEGT. CDR3 size: 16 residues.